The present entry profiles one TCR beta chain with its context. The DNA is omitted, as the CDR3 cannot be located on it reliably, and the CDR3 follows TCRdb's listing. The data stem from a study of blood T cell repertoires in COVID-19. Study as a whole: COVID-19 samples, acute and convalescent, were from the United States, Italy and Spain.

Clones were sequenced by immunoSEQ multiplex PCR, and TCRdb holds only the in-frame ones, with some missing. The sample yields over 100,000 clones, 85% seen once. The CDR3 is 14 amino acids in total, end residues counted. CDR1 MNHEY and CDR2 SVGAGI come from the germline V gene. The chain links TRBV6-5 to TRBJ1-2; no DNA check was done on the table's D call, TRBD1. The sequenced sample consisted of peripheral blood. The source is a man older than 75 with acute or convalescent COVID-19. The chain's CDR3 is CASSSSTDSYGYTF.